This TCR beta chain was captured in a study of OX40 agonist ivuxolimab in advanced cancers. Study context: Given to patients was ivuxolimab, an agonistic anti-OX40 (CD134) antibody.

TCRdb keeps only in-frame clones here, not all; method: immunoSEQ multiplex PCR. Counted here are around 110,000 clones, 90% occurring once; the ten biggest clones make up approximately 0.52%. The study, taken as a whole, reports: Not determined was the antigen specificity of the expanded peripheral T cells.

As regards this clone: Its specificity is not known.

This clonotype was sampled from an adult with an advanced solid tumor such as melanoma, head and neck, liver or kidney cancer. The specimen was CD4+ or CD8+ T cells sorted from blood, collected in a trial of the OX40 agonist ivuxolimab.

The CDR3 spells CASSLGGDTQYF. Written as DNA, the CDR3 is TGTGCCAGCAGCTTGGGTGGGGATACGCAGTATTTT. The V and J genes are TRBV5-5 and TRBJ2-3; D not certain. V shed 0 bases and J shed 6 bases, with 5 bases lying between them. The CDR3 is 12 residues long. CDR1 and CDR2 from the germline V gene are SGHKS and YYEKEE (reference sequence).